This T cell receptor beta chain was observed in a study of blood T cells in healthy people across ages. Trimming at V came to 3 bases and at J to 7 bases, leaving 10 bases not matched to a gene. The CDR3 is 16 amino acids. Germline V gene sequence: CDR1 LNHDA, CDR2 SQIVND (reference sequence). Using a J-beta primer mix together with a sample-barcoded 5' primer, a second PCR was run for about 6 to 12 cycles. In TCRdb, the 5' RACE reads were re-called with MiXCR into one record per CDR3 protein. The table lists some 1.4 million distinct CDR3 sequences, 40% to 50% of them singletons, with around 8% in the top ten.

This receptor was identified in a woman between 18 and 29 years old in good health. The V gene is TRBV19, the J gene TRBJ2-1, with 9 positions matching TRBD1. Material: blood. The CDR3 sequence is CASSILPGQGSNEQFF. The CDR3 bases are TGTGCCAGTAGTATTCTACCGGGACAGGGATCGAATGAGCAGTTCTTC.